This TCR beta chain is from a study of CD8+CD57+ T cells in acquired aplastic anemia. Study-level information: Sorted CD4+ and CD8+ cells yielded around 3.2 ug of DNA on average. In CD4+ cells, healthy donors produced an average of around 10 million reads.

The sample holds a few counts of this clonotype. Its antigen is undetermined. CDR3 and TCR beta VDJ profiling relied on genomic DNA as the template. Using its own MiXCR run on the reads, TCRdb lists one record per CDR3 protein. The sample yields around 190,000 distinct CDR3 sequences, 60% to 65% seen once. V was clipped by 6 bases and J by 0 bases, with 11 bases between them. CDR1 is MNHEY, CDR2 SMNVEV, per germline (reference sequence). This CDR3 is built from 14 residues. General study results and limits: Patients and controls shared 25 to 35 CD8+ CDR3 sequences, which appeared highly expressed in patients and within their immunodominant clones.

The clonotype originates from a human donor in good health. Material for sequencing was sorted CD4+, CD8+, or CD8+CD57+ T cells (not recorded which) from PBMCs. The V call is TRBV27, the J call TRBJ1-1, with a weak D call TRBD1 (6 bases). The CDR3 loop is CASSLDSMNTEAFF. CDR3 coding DNA: TGTGCCAGCAGCCTGGACAGTATGAACACTGAAGCTTTCTTT.